One and the same sample provided the 4 T cell receptor beta chains below, sequenced in a study of blood T cell repertoires in COVID-19. Clones were sequenced by immunoSEQ multiplex PCR, and TCRdb holds only the in-frame ones, with some missing. The table shows 70,000 to 95,000 clones, with 80% to 90% occurring only once. Sample: peripheral blood. The receptor set was obtained from a woman older than 75 with acute or convalescent COVID-19.

The rearrangement links TRBV6-5 to TRBJ1-2, with 7 nucleotides matching TRBD1. Germline V CDR1 and CDR2: MNHEY, SVGAGI. The CDR3 consists of 14 residues. The V segment lost 6 bases and the J segment 4 bases; nucleotides outside the gene matches: 8. DNA of the CDR3: TGTGCCAGCAGAGACGACAGGGTGGGCTATGGCTACACCTTC. Residues: CASRDDRVGYGYTF.

The rearrangement links TRBV12-3 or TRBV12-4 to TRBJ2-2; D not certain. Trimming shortened V by 5 bases and J by 6 bases, and 10 bases separated the two germline ends. This CDR3 region has 13 residues. CDR3 sequence reads: CASSPNSPGELFF. CDR3 sequence (DNA): TGTGCCAGCAGTCCCAACTCCCCCGGGGAGCTGTTTTTT.

The genes are TRBV6-1 and TRBJ1-5, with D unresolved. Trimming removed 2 bases at V and 6 bases at J, with 17 bases between. CDR1 and CDR2 (germline): MNHNS, SASEGT. The CDR3 length is 16 residues. The CDR3, as DNA: TGTGCCAGCAGTGAACTGGCCTCGCCTGCTGGTCAGCCCCAGCATTTT. It encodes CASSELASPAGQPQHF.

This rearrangement joins TRBV27 to TRBJ1-5; 10 nucleotides align to TRBD1. Germline lookup yields CDR1 MNHEY and CDR2 SMNVEV (reference sequence). The V segment lost 4 bases and the J segment 5 bases; nucleotides outside the gene matches: 5. The CDR3 sequence is 15 residues long. The DNA of the CDR3 is TGTGCCAGCAGTTCGGGACAGGGGTGGGATCAGCCCCAGCATTTT. Its translation is CASSSGQGWDQPQHF.